The 29 T cell receptor beta chains reported below all come from one sample, sequenced in a study of blood T cell repertoires in COVID-19. The table came from immunoSEQ multiplex PCR; TCRdb's copy has only in-frame clones and leaves some out. This table holds about 160,000 clones, just over 90% found once. Material for sequencing was peripheral blood. These receptors all stem from a man aged 18 to 35 with acute or convalescent COVID-19.

V usage is TRBV5-8 and J usage is TRBJ2-7, with a weak D call TRBD1 (5 bases). Germline loops: CDR1 SGHTS, CDR2 YDEGEE. V shed 1 base and J shed 2 bases, with 13 bases lying between them. This CDR3 is built from 15 residues. The DNA for the CDR3 is TGTGCCAGCAGCTTGAAAGGTCCAGGGACCTACGAGCAGTACTTC. Its protein is CASSLKGPGTYEQYF.

This chain links TRBV4-2 with TRBJ2-3, with 11 bases lining up with TRBD2. This CDR3 is 16 amino acids long. CDR1 LGHNA and CDR2 YNFKEQ come from the germline V gene. Losses at the gene ends were 1 base for V and 4 bases for J; bases not matched to a gene: 4. The CDR3 region is CASSQVPSGGSDTQYF. The CDR3 DNA follows: TGTGCCAGCAGCCAAGTCCCTAGCGGGGGGTCAGATACGCAGTATTTT.

This CDR3 reads CASRGTGSNQPQHF. The CDR3 nucleotides are TGTGCCAGCAGGGGGACAGGGAGCAATCAGCCCCAGCATTTT. J is TRBJ1-5 and V is TRBV2; 9 bases are shared with TRBD1. V shed 6 bases, J shed 1 base, and the junction held 1 base outside the gene matches. Germline V lookup: CDR1 SNHLY, CDR2 FYNNEI. The CDR3 sequence is 14 residues long.

As for this clone: Within the sample, other DNA sequences also encode this same CDR3. The chain couples TRBV6-5 to TRBJ1-1; D is uncertain. The CDR3 covers 11 residues. Germline V gene data show CDR1 as MNHEY and CDR2 as SVGAGI. V lost 5 bases, J lost 1 base, and 2 bases lay in between. Here the CDR3 reads CASSRNTEAFF. The CDR3 DNA reads as TGTGCCAGCAGTCGGAACACTGAAGCTTTCTTT.

In its sample, this clone was seen a few times. This sequence joins TRBV27 and TRBJ1-4; 7 bases are shared with TRBD1. From germline, CDR1 is MNHEY and CDR2 SMNVEV (reference sequence). V was pared by 0 bases and J by 11 bases, with 15 bases of the junction left unmatched. The CDR3 is 17 amino acids. The CDR3 DNA reads as TGTGCCAGCAGTTTATCCCCCTCGCCCACAGGGGTGGGGAAACTGTTTTTT. Its translation: CASSLSPSPTGVGKLFF.

The rearrangement uses TRBV5-1 and TRBJ2-3; 14 bases are shared with TRBD2. The germline gives CDR1 SGHRS, CDR2 YFSETQ. The J segment lost 0 bases and the V segment lost 5 bases, leaving 8 bases of the junction unmatched. The CDR3 runs to 18 residues. The chain's CDR3 is CASRSTSGRAPSTDTQYF. CDR3 DNA: TGCGCCAGCAGGTCGACTAGCGGGAGGGCCCCTAGCACAGATACGCAGTATTTT.

V gene TRBV9 combines with J gene TRBJ2-2; 9 nucleotides match TRBD2. There are 19 residues in the CDR3. CDR1 is SGDLS, CDR2 YYNGEE, per germline. The V segment lost 0 bases and the J segment 4 bases; nucleotides outside the gene matches: 13. This CDR3 reads CASSVGGASGVGATGELFF. For the CDR3, the DNA is TGTGCCAGCAGCGTAGGAGGAGCTAGCGGGGTGGGAGCCACCGGGGAGCTGTTTTTT.

In its sample, this clone was seen a few times. This chain joins TRBV12-1 and TRBJ2-1; the D call TRBD1 from the table was never checked on the DNA. TRBV12-1 is tagged as a pseudogene. This CDR3 has 14 amino acids. The CDR3 spells CASSGGGLYNEQFF. The CDR3 bases are TGTGCCAGCAGTGGTGGGGGCCTTTACAATGAGCAGTTCTTC.

The V call is TRBV20-1, the J call TRBJ1-5; TRBD1 agrees at 7 bases. This CDR3 has 14 residues. After removal of 3 bases from V and 4 bases from J, the junction contained 6 bases not matched to a gene. The germline V gene encodes CDR1 DFQATT and CDR2 SNEGSKA (reference sequence). Here the CDR3 reads CSASLTGQNQPQHF. The CDR3 coding sequence is TGCAGTGCTAGTTTGACAGGGCAGAATCAGCCCCAGCATTTT.

The genes are TRBV5-1 and TRBJ2-3; TRBD2 matches 12 bases. CDR3 size: 17 residues. Germline V lookup: CDR1 SGHRS, CDR2 YFSETQ. Germline trimming cut 2 bases from V and 2 bases from J; bases unmatched to any gene: 6. For the CDR3, the DNA is TGCGCCAGCAGCTTAGGCCTAGCGGGGGGGTTCACAGATACGCAGTATTTT. Its protein product is CASSLGLAGGFTDTQYF.

The chain joins TRBV29-1 to TRBJ2-5; D might be TRBD2 (7 bases). The germline gives CDR1 SQVTM, CDR2 ANQGSEA. V was shortened by 6 bases and J by 2 bases, with 13 bases between the two germline ends. The CDR3 has 13 amino acids. The CDR3, as DNA: TGCAGCGTACGGGGAGGGGGTCAAGAGACCCAGTACTTC. It yields the protein CSVRGGGQETQYF.

The genes are TRBV2 and TRBJ1-2; maybe TRBD1 (6 bases). The CDR3 is 13 amino acids. The germline V gene has CDR1 SNHLY and CDR2 FYNNEI. Trimming cost V 6 bases and J 6 bases, with 14 bases left between them. The CDR3 sequence is CASSGDIEHGYTF. Written as DNA, the CDR3 is TGTGCCAGCAGCGGGGACATCGAACATGGCTACACCTTC.

J is TRBJ1-1 and V is TRBV4-1, with TRBD1 matching over 9 bases. In germline, CDR1 is MGHRA, CDR2 YSYEKL. J lost 4 bases, V lost 3 bases, and 9 bases had no gene match. The CDR3 is 16 amino acids. CDR3 residues: CASSQGDRARGTEAFF. CDR3 in DNA: TGCGCCAGCAGCCAGGGGGACAGGGCGAGGGGCACTGAAGCTTTCTTT.

The V call is TRBV2, the J call TRBJ2-7, with 11 nucleotides matching TRBD1. The V gene end was trimmed by 3 bases and the J gene end by 2 bases; junction bases not matched to a gene: 3. The V gene's germline CDR1 is SNHLY and CDR2 FYNNEI. This CDR3 has 15 residues. CDR3 nucleotide sequence: TGTGCCAGCAGTGAGGAGGGACAGGGGGCCTACGAGCAGTACTTC. Amino acids: CASSEEGQGAYEQYF.

The chain recombines TRBV10-1 with TRBJ2-7, with 9 bases fitting TRBD2. CDR3 length equals 16 residues. V lost 0 bases to trimming and J lost 2 bases; unmatched junction nucleotides: 5. Germline assignment: CDR1 WNHNN and CDR2 SYGVQD (reference sequence). This CDR3 is CASSESRLAGPYEQYF. CDR3 nucleotides: TGCGCCAGCAGTGAGTCTCGGCTAGCGGGACCCTACGAGCAGTACTTC.

The chain links TRBV5-4 to TRBJ2-1, with 9 bases fitting TRBD1. The junction had 6 bases not matched to a gene; V was cut back by 0 bases and J by 8 bases. CDR1 and CDR2 from the germline V gene are SGHNT and YYREEE (reference sequence). The CDR3 has 15 residues. The CDR3 protein is CASSLDRGRNDEQFF. The CDR3 nucleotides are TGTGCCAGCAGCTTGGACAGGGGGCGAAATGATGAGCAGTTCTTC.

The chain has TRBV6-1 and TRBJ2-1; TRBD2 matches 9 bases. The germline V gene encodes CDR1 MNHNS and CDR2 SASEGT. The V segment lost 4 bases and the J segment 0 bases; nucleotides outside the gene matches: 4. The CDR3 loop spans 16 amino acids. CDR3: CASSVRGRASYNEQFF. The CDR3 DNA is TGTGCCAGCAGTGTTCGCGGGAGGGCCTCCTACAATGAGCAGTTCTTC.

The chain is built from TRBV9 and TRBJ1-6; D is possibly TRBD1 (5 bases). With 0 bases removed from V and 8 bases from J, the gap between germline ends came to 12 bases. Germline V gene lookup returns CDR1 SGDLS and CDR2 YYNGEE. This CDR3 has 15 residues. CDR3 DNA sequence: TGTGCCAGCAGCGTAGGGCAGGGTGTCGATTCACCCCTCCACTTT. Amino acids: CASSVGQGVDSPLHF.

CDR3: CASSLALSDPEGINQPQHF. The CDR3 nucleotides are TGTGCCAGCAGCTTAGCGCTCTCAGACCCGGAGGGGATTAATCAGCCCCAGCATTTT. The J gene is TRBJ1-5, the V gene TRBV7-9, with D perhaps matching TRBD1 (5 bases). The V end lost 0 bases, the J end lost 4 bases, and 22 bases lay between the germline ends. This CDR3 has 19 amino acids. CDR1 SEHNR and CDR2 FQNEAQ come from the germline V gene (reference sequence).

The gene calls are TRBV5-4 and TRBJ1-2; a possible D gene is TRBD1 (6 bases). The V gene's germline CDR1 is SGHNT and CDR2 YYREEE (reference sequence). V was pared by 4 bases and J by 2 bases, with 9 bases between. CDR3 length: 13 residues. CDR3 protein: CASSPQGNYGYTF. The CDR3 DNA sequence: TGTGCCAGCAGCCCTCAGGGGAACTATGGCTACACCTTC.

This chain connects TRBV19 to TRBJ2-3; D perhaps matches TRBD2 (6 bases). V was shortened by 8 bases and J by 6 bases, with 18 bases between the two germline ends. CDR1 and CDR2 from the germline V gene are LNHDA and SQIVND (reference sequence). The CDR3 is 14 amino acids. For the CDR3, the DNA is TGTGCCAGTTCGCGGGGCTCGGTGTGGGATACGCAGTATTTT. This translates into CASSRGSVWDTQYF.

V is TRBV27 and J is TRBJ1-2, with D unclear. The CDR3 loop spans 17 amino acids. Trimming pared 1 base from V and 2 bases from J, leaving 17 bases between. Per the germline V gene, CDR1 is MNHEY and CDR2 is SMNVEV (reference sequence). CDR3 sequence reads: CASSLYVGGGGNYGYTF. The CDR3 DNA reads as TGTGCCAGCAGTTTATACGTTGGTGGTGGAGGAAACTATGGCTACACCTTC.

The chain is built from TRBV19 and TRBJ1-1, with a weak D call TRBD1 (5 bases). Germline-derived CDR1 and CDR2 are LNHDA and SQIVND (reference sequence). CDR3 length: 14 residues. V was clipped by 3 bases and J by 0 bases, with 8 bases between them. CDR3: CASSIQGLNTEAFF. CDR3 nucleotides: TGTGCCAGTAGTATTCAGGGATTGAACACTGAAGCTTTCTTT.

V and J are TRBV27 and TRBJ2-7; TRBD2 agrees at 8 bases. The junction had 10 bases not matched to a gene; V was cut back by 5 bases and J by 4 bases. This CDR3 comprises 15 residues. Germline V gene lookup returns CDR1 MNHEY and CDR2 SMNVEV (reference sequence). The CDR3 DNA is TGTGCCAGCAGTCGGACCGGGACTAGAGGTTACGAGCAGTACTTC. Protein: CASSRTGTRGYEQYF.

The chain is built from TRBV5-8 and TRBJ1-4; D remains ambiguous. Germline CDR1 SGHTS, CDR2 YDEGEE. This CDR3 is built from 19 residues. V was pared by 0 bases and J by 8 bases, with 26 bases between. The CDR3 sequence is CASSLVGSYARAVGEKLFF. CDR3 DNA: TGTGCCAGCAGCTTGGTGGGCAGTTACGCTCGAGCGGTGGGGGAAAAACTGTTTTTT.

This clone was seen only once. CDR3 loop: CASSFQPTGEANEQFF. The CDR3 DNA follows: TGCGCCAGCAGCTTCCAGCCGACAGGGGAGGCAAATGAGCAGTTCTTC. This sequence joins TRBV5-1 and TRBJ2-1, with 8 bases fitting TRBD1. The junction had 11 bases not matched to a gene; V was cut back by 2 bases and J by 7 bases. Per the germline V gene, CDR1 is SGHRS and CDR2 is YFSETQ. The CDR3 consists of 16 residues. The whole variable domain, filled in from reference TRBV5-1 and TRBJ2-1, reads KAGVTQTPRYLIKTRGQQVTLSCSPISGHRSVSWYQQTPGQGLQFLFEYFSETQRNKGNFPGRFSGRQFSNSRSEMNVSTLELGDSALYLCASSFQPTGEANEQFFGPGTRLTVL.

This clone was picked up a small number of times. At one boundary the junction diverges from the germline segment, which might be a read error. This chain links TRBV5-5 with TRBJ1-5, with D perhaps TRBD1 (6 bases). The CDR3 extends over 16 amino acids. The V gene's germline CDR1 is SGHKS and CDR2 YYEKEE (reference sequence). The DNA for the CDR3 is TGTGCCAGCAGCACGGGACATCAGCCAAGCATTCAGCCCCAGCATTTT. This translates into CASSTGHQPSIQPQHF.

CDR3 nucleotide sequence: TGTGCCAGCAGTCCCTATGGGGAGGGGGGGGGCCGGGAGACCCAGTACTTC. Amino acids: CASSPYGEGGGRETQYF. The chain links TRBV3-1 (or the pseudogene TRBV3-2) to TRBJ2-5; D might be TRBD2 (7 bases). Trimming cost V 6 bases and J 5 bases, with 25 bases left between them. CDR1 and CDR2 (germline): LGHDT, YNNKEL (reference sequence). The CDR3 has 17 amino acids.

The J gene is TRBJ2-3, the V gene TRBV27; D unresolved. Trimming took off 2 bases at V and 1 base at J, with 4 bases between the two ends. CDR3 length equals 13 residues. Germline V lookup: CDR1 MNHEY, CDR2 SMNVEV (reference sequence). The chain's CDR3 is CASSLLRTDTQYF. The CDR3 region has the DNA TGTGCCAGCAGTTTACTTCGCACAGATACGCAGTATTTT.